The 7 T cell receptor beta chains below come from one sample, sequenced in a study of patients and donors after allogeneic stem cell transplantation. A single record per CDR3 protein comes from TCRdb applying MiXCR to the RT-PCR reads. The sample has 84,000 or so distinct CDR3 sequences; about 48% are singletons. Input material: blood, either unsorted or a sorted T cell fraction (not recorded which). The origin of the receptors is a human donor who was either an allogeneic HSCT recipient or a stem cell or donor lymphocyte infusion donor (not recorded which). It is not recorded whose cells these are; they may come from a transplant donor.

The gene calls are TRBV27 and TRBJ2-3; the D call may be TRBD1 or TRBD2 (5 bases each). CDR1 and CDR2 (germline): MNHEY, SMNVEV (reference sequence). This CDR3 spans 13 amino acids. V gave up 6 bases and J gave up 0 bases, with 7 bases separating them. The CDR3: CASRRGSTDTQYF. In nucleotides, the CDR3 is TGTGCCAGCAGGAGGGGTAGCACAGATACGCAGTATTTT.

This chain uses TRBV29-1 with TRBJ1-1; D is ambiguous. The length of the CDR3 is 13 residues. Trimming took off 5 bases at V and 0 bases at J, with 10 bases between the two ends. Germline V gene lookup returns CDR1 SQVTM and CDR2 ANQGSEA. Here the CDR3 reads CSVHRRMNTEAFF. The CDR3 DNA follows: TGCAGCGTTCATAGGCGGATGAACACTGAAGCTTTCTTT.

This clonotype was picked up one time. The chain has TRBV6-2 or TRBV6-3 and TRBJ2-1; weak D call: TRBD2 (6 bases). Germline V gene sequence: CDR1 MNHEY, CDR2 SVGEGT. The CDR3 totals 18 residues. V was cut by 3 bases and J by 8 bases, with 26 bases left in between. This CDR3 reads CASSYYGPGRTTWHEQFF. For the CDR3, the DNA is TGTGCCAGCAGTTATTATGGGCCAGGGAGGACTACATGGCATGAGCAGTTCTTC.

This clonotype was recorded a few times. The chain combines TRBV12-3 or TRBV12-4 with TRBJ1-5; D ambiguous. V was cut by 5 bases and J by 0 bases, with 8 bases left in between. This CDR3 has 14 amino acids. CDR3 amino acids: CASSEANSNQPQHF. The CDR3 bases are TGTGCCAGCAGTGAAGCTAATAGCAATCAGCCCCAGCATTTT.

The chain has TRBV7-9 and TRBJ2-7; 7 positions agree with TRBD2. Germline values: CDR1 SEHNR, CDR2 FQNEAQ (reference sequence). J gave up 7 bases and V 6 bases, and 15 bases lay outside the gene matches. The CDR3 length is 15 residues. DNA for the CDR3: TGTGCCAGCAGTCCACCCGGACTAGTACAGAGGGAGCAGTACTTC. This codes for CASSPPGLVQREQYF.

This clonotype turned up a few times. The V and J genes are TRBV12-3 or TRBV12-4 and TRBJ1-2; no reliable D call. Trimming cost V 3 bases and J 1 base, with 6 bases left between them. The CDR3 length is 13 residues. Here the CDR3 reads CASSFEFNYGYTF. CDR3 nucleotides: TGTGCCAGCAGTTTCGAGTTTAACTATGGCTACACCTTC.

The chain is built from TRBV11-2 and TRBJ1-6; TRBD1 matches at 7 bases. CDR1 is SGHAT and CDR2 is FQNNGV in the germline V gene. V was clipped by 5 bases and J by 3 bases; unmatched bases: 1. The CDR3 runs 14 residues. DNA of the CDR3: TGTGCCAGCAGCCGGGACAGCTATAATTCACCCCTCCACTTT. It is translated as CASSRDSYNSPLHF.